This entry describes one TCR beta chain. The data belong to a study of shared T cell receptors in the human thymus. Repertoires were generated with immunoSEQ multiplex PCR, while TCRdb's copy carries only in-frame clones and drops some. Of hundreds of thousands of clones listed, about 89% are singletons. The CDR3 length is 17 residues. Per germline, CDR1 MNHEY and CDR2 SMNVEV (reference sequence). The ends were cut back, 5 bases at V and 2 bases at J, with 16 bases in the middle. In addition, the sample was reused for a study of human thymus T cells.

Sequencing was done on a sample of thymocytes. The TCR comes from a boy younger than two with a congenital heart defect. This chain uses TRBV27 with TRBJ2-6; D not certain. CDR3 sequence: CASSIRQKIPGANVLTF. For the CDR3, the DNA is TGTGCCAGCAGTATCCGACAAAAGATACCTGGGGCCAACGTCCTGACTTTC.